This record looks at one T cell receptor (beta chain) sequence and its context. Germline-derived CDR1 and CDR2 are MNHNS and SASEGT. The CDR3 has 13 amino acids. Deletions cut 0 bases from V and 5 bases from J, with 6 bases between. Libraries were prepared by immunoSEQ multiplex PCR; TCRdb keeps only in-frame clonotypes and omits some of them. The sample has fewer than 250,000 clones, under 95% seen once. This entry is derived from a study of blood T cell repertoires in COVID-19. The sequenced material came from peripheral blood. This receptor was taken from a man aged 30-40 years with acute or convalescent COVID-19. This chain joins TRBV6-1 and TRBJ2-3, with a possible D match to TRBD1 (5 bases). In nucleotides, the CDR3 is TGTGCCAGCAGTGAAGCCAGGGTAGATACGCAGTATTTT. Encoded protein: CASSEARVDTQYF.